Shown below are 19 T cell receptor beta chains from a single sample sequenced in a study of T cells in Graves' hyperthyroidism and ophthalmopathy. RNA transcripts provided the source from which TCR beta CDR3 regions were amplified. First-round RT-PCR of the TCR CDR3 relied on the HTBI primer set. TCRdb analysed the multiplex PCR reads with MiXCR anew, one entry per CDR3 protein. The top ten hold approximately 32% of the sample, which has a few hundred thousand distinct CDR3 sequences, 14% to 15% seen once. Material for sequencing was blood. The receptors stem from a woman aged 25 to 39 with Graves' hyperthyroidism.

This clonotype was counted ten times or more. The chain recombines TRBV3-1 with TRBJ2-7; TRBD2 aligns across 13 bases. V gave up 9 bases and J gave up 6 bases; unmatched junction bases: 11. This CDR3 contains 15 residues. In germline, CDR1 is LGHDT, CDR2 YNNKEL (reference sequence). DNA of the CDR3: TGTGCCAGTGGGAGGACTAGCGGGAGAGGGGCCGAGCAGTACTTC. It is translated as CASGRTSGRGAEQYF.

Many counts were recorded for this clonotype. The CDR3 nucleotides read TGTGCCTGCCTACAAGCGGGTACTTCTCAAGAGACCCAGTACTTC. It specifies CACLQAGTSQETQYF. The J gene is TRBJ2-5, the V gene TRBV2, with D maybe TRBD2 (6 bases). V lost 11 bases, J lost 2 bases, and 21 bases lay in between. This CDR3 spans 15 amino acids. CDR1 is SNHLY and CDR2 is FYNNEI in the germline V gene.

The V and J genes are TRBV5-5 and TRBJ2-5, with TRBD1 matching 7 bases. This CDR3 spans 16 amino acids. Germline V gene data show CDR1 as SGHKS and CDR2 as YYEKEE (reference sequence). V shed 4 bases and J 5 bases; nucleotides not matched to a gene: 14. In DNA, the CDR3 is TGTGCCAGCAGCCTGTTCACAGGGGCCCTCAAGGAGACCCAGTACTTC. This codes for CASSLFTGALKETQYF.

The chain employs TRBV7-8 and TRBJ2-7, with D possibly matching TRBD2 (6 bases). Trimming pared 3 bases from V and 0 bases from J, leaving 18 bases between. From germline, CDR1 is SGHVS and CDR2 FQNEAQ. This CDR3 is 17 amino acids long. The CDR3 region has the DNA TGTGCCAGCAGCTTTGGGGCGGGACCCCTAAGCTCCTACGAGCAGTACTTC. Its protein product is CASSFGAGPLSSYEQYF. Together with reference TRBV7-8 and TRBJ2-7, the CDR3 gives the full variable domain: GAGVSQSPRYKVAKRGQDVALRCDPISGHVSLFWYQQALGQGPEFLTYFQNEAQLDKSGLPSDRFFAERPEGSVSTLKIQRTQQEDSAVYLCASSFGAGPLSSYEQYFGPGTRLTVT.

This clonotype occurred many times. The chain is built from TRBV3-1 and TRBJ2-5; the D is unclear. Deletions cut 1 base from V and 4 bases from J, with 1 base between. CDR1 and CDR2 from the germline V gene are LGHDT and YNNKEL (reference sequence). The CDR3 extends over 11 amino acids. The CDR3 sequence: CASSQGETQYF. The CDR3 DNA is TGTGCCAGCAGCCAAGGAGAGACCCAGTACTTC.

This clonotype was seen ten or more times. The J gene is TRBJ1-2, the V gene TRBV7-9, with unresolved D. This CDR3 comprises 13 residues. Germline CDR1 and CDR2: SEHNR and FQNEAQ (reference sequence). V lost 7 bases, J lost 5 bases, and 14 bases lay in between. In DNA, the CDR3 is TGTGCCAGCAACCCACTCGAGGAATATGGCTACACCTTC. It translates to CASNPLEEYGYTF.

This clonotype was recorded a few times. This chain links TRBV19 with TRBJ2-1, with D perhaps matching TRBD1 (5 bases). V shed 3 bases and J shed 5 bases, with 14 bases lying between them. The CDR3 sequence is 15 residues long. Per germline, CDR1 LNHDA and CDR2 SQIVND (reference sequence). The CDR3 reads CASSITTTAHNEQFF. CDR3 DNA: TGTGCCAGTAGTATCACCACGACAGCTCACAATGAGCAGTTCTTC.

About this clonotype: No DNA is shown, since the ends of the CDR3 on it are uncertain; the CDR3 is the one TCRdb lists. This sequence joins TRBV5-6 and TRBJ2-1; the table gives TRBD2 as D, unverified against the DNA. Germline loops: CDR1 SGHDT, CDR2 YYEEEE. From its first to its last residue, the CDR3 has 17 amino acids. CDR3 amino acids: CASSLTFGGRLYNEQFF.

This clonotype was observed many times. V and J are TRBV7-2 and TRBJ2-1; D gene ambiguous. Germline V lookup: CDR1 SGHTA, CDR2 FQGNSA. The CDR3 extends over 14 amino acids. Trimming took off 4 bases at V and 6 bases at J, with 13 bases between the two ends. The CDR3 loop is CASSWQIVVNEQFF. The CDR3 bases are TGTGCCAGCAGCTGGCAGATAGTAGTCAATGAGCAGTTCTTC.

The chain carries TRBV24-1 and TRBJ2-1; D could derive from TRBD1 or TRBD2 (5 bases each). Between the trimmed V and J ends, which lost 0 bases and 7 bases, there was a span of 30 bases. The CDR3 runs to 21 residues. In germline, CDR1 is KGHDR, CDR2 SFDVKD. The CDR3, as DNA: TGTGCCACCAGTGATTTGGGGAGCGCGGGCCAAAAGGGGATATATAGTAATGAGCAGTTCTTC. Translation gives CATSDLGSAGQKGIYSNEQFF.

This sequence joins TRBV6-1 and TRBJ2-4, with 11 bases aligning to TRBD1. CDR3 length equals 16 residues. CDR1 is MNHNS and CDR2 is SASEGT in the germline V gene. The V and J ends lost 5 bases and 3 bases, in that order; junction bases with no gene match: 6. Here the CDR3 reads CASSTGTGGVKNIQYF. CDR3 in DNA: TGTGCCAGCAGTACAGGGACAGGGGGAGTCAAAAACATTCAGTACTTC.

This rearrangement joins TRBV28 to TRBJ1-1; no definite D call. Trimming took off 4 bases at V and 12 bases at J, with 12 bases between the two ends. The length of the CDR3 is 11 residues. CDR1 and CDR2 from the germline V gene are MDHEN and SYDVKM. Here the CDR3 DNA reads TGTGCCAGCAGTTCTCACCTGGGAACTTTCTTT. Residues: CASSSHLGTFF.

This clonotype appeared many times. The chain links TRBV11-2 to TRBJ2-7; possible D gene TRBD1, 5 bases. Trimming pared 3 bases from V and 2 bases from J, leaving 11 bases between. CDR1 is SGHAT, CDR2 FQNNGV, per germline. This CDR3 region has 14 residues. In nucleotides, the CDR3 is TGTGCCAGCAGCTTCCAGGGAATGACCTACGAGCAGTACTTC. Its translation: CASSFQGMTYEQYF.

This clonotype was counted at least ten times. In nucleotides, the CDR3 is TGTGCCAGCAGTTTGGCCCTAATGGGACAGGGACGTGGCTACACCTTC. Its protein product is CASSLALMGQGRGYTF. This chain joins TRBV28 and TRBJ1-2; 9 bases map to TRBD1. Germline CDR1 is MDHEN and CDR2 is SYDVKM. This CDR3 has 16 amino acids. Germline trimming cut 3 bases from V and 7 bases from J; bases unmatched to any gene: 12.

V is TRBV29-1 and J is TRBJ2-2; the D gene is possibly TRBD1 (6 bases). Germline V lookup: CDR1 SQVTM, CDR2 ANQGSEA. Trimming left V 6 bases short and J 0 bases short, with 17 bases between. This CDR3 is built from 16 residues. CDR3: CSVSLGGRTNTGELFF. In DNA, the CDR3 is TGCAGCGTCTCGTTAGGGGGACGGACGAACACCGGGGAGCTGTTTTTT.

This clonotype was seen many times. The rearrangement links TRBV5-1 to TRBJ1-2; 8 bases are shared with TRBD1. CDR1 is SGHRS, CDR2 YFSETQ, per germline. The CDR3 is made up of 14 amino acids. The J segment lost 7 bases and the V segment lost 6 bases, leaving 11 bases of the junction unmatched. CDR3 in amino acids: CASTDGQGLGGYTF. In nucleotides, the CDR3 is TGCGCCAGCACTGATGGACAGGGACTGGGTGGCTACACCTTC.

This sequence joins TRBV18 and TRBJ2-1; D uncertain. The ends were cut back, 3 bases at V and 4 bases at J, with 10 bases in the middle. Germline lookup yields CDR1 KGHSH and CDR2 LQKENI. This CDR3 comprises 14 residues. CDR3 protein: CASSPASRYNEQFF. The CDR3 DNA reads TGTGCCAGCTCACCGGCTAGTCGGTACAATGAGCAGTTCTTC.

This clonotype was found many times. The rearrangement uses TRBV30 and TRBJ1-5; D is unresolved. This CDR3 comprises 15 residues. V was pared by 2 bases and J by 1 base, with 12 bases between. Per the germline V gene, CDR1 is GTSNPN and CDR2 is SVGIG (reference sequence). The CDR3 DNA reads TGTGCCTGGAGTCCTCTTGACGGAAGCAATCAGCCCCAGCATTTT. This encodes CAWSPLDGSNQPQHF.

This clonotype has a count of ten or more. V gene TRBV7-9 combines with J gene TRBJ2-1; 9 bases agree with TRBD2. This CDR3 has 15 residues. The germline V gene has CDR1 SEHNR and CDR2 FQNEAQ (reference sequence). J gave up 4 bases and V 6 bases, and 7 bases lay outside the gene matches. The CDR3: CASRQAAGGYNEQFF. CDR3 DNA sequence: TGTGCCAGCAGACAGGCAGCGGGAGGTTACAATGAGCAGTTCTTC.